The text below deals with one T cell receptor beta chain. Its target is not known. The data derive from a study of T cell responses to AZD1222 COVID-19 vaccine. In the study overall: Doses given second, at about 4 or about 12 weeks, were pooled. Findings of the study overall: Spike-specific TCR breadth rose after two AZD1222 doses, and depth rose as well. Repertoires were obtained only post-peak T cell response. Donor demographics were predominantly white British with a female majority; clonal diversity may be underestimated.

The V end lost 4 bases, the J end lost 2 bases, and 14 bases lay between the germline ends. The CDR3 runs 15 residues. Looked up from germline, CDR1 is SEHNR and CDR2 is FQNEAQ (reference sequence). The repertoire was sequenced with immunoSEQ multiplex PCR; TCRdb's copy has only in-frame clones and lacks some. The sample holds more than 100,000 clones, 87% seen once. Source: peripheral blood, taken on day 0 of AZD1222 vaccination. The V call is TRBV7-9, the J call TRBJ1-2, with D tentatively TRBD1 (6 bases). The sequence came from an adult in good health. In nucleotides, the CDR3 is TGTGCCAGCAGCTGGGGGGACAAGGGGAACTATGGCTACACCTTC. It is translated as CASSWGDKGNYGYTF.